Here is one TCR beta chain with its context. The CDR3 length is 17 residues. Germline V gives CDR1 MGHRA, CDR2 YSYEKL. The V gene end was trimmed by 4 bases and the J gene end by 5 bases; junction bases not matched to a gene: 14. In the authors' methods: Using reference gene primer amplification, nucleated cell counts were estimated. TCRdb's copy holds only in-frame clones and misses some; the assay was immunoSEQ multiplex PCR. D and trimming come from the DNA, and the V and J calls and clone size come from that table. The sample contains 110,000 to 150,000 clones, 87% of which appear only once. Clinical history as reported by participants underpinned cohort assignment. Cohort 3 donors counted as recovered after two negative PCRs, clearance, or resolved symptoms. This sample is part of a study of blood T cell repertoires in COVID-19.

What was sequenced was PBMCs or T cells enriched from blood (not recorded which). The chain joins TRBV4-1 to TRBJ2-1; 7 bases are a match to TRBD2. The sequence was collected from a man between 60 and 70 years old who had recovered from COVID-19. The CDR3 is CASSPRGRETSNNEQFF. DNA for the CDR3: TGCGCCAGCAGCCCCCGCGGGCGGGAGACTTCTAACAATGAGCAGTTCTTC.